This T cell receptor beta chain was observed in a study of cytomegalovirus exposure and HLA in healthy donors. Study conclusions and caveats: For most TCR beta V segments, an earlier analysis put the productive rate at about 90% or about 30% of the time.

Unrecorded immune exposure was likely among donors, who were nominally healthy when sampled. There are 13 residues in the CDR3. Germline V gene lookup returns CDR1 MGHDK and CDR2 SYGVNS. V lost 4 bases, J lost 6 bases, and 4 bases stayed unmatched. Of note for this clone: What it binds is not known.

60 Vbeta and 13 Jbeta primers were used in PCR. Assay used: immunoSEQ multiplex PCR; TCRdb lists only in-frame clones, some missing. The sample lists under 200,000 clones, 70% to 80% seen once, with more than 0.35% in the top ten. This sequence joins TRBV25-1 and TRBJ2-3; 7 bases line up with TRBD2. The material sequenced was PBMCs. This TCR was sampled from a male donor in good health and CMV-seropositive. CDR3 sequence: CASSARLADTQYF. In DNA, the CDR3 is TGTGCCAGCAGTGCCCGACTAGCCGATACGCAGTATTTT.